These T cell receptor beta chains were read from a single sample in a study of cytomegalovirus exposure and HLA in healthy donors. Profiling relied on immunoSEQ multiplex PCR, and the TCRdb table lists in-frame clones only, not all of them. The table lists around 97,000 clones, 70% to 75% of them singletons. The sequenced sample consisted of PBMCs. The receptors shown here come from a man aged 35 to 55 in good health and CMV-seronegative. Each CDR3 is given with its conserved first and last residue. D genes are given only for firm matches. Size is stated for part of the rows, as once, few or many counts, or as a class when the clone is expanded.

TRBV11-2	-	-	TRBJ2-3	CASSTIRSRSTDTQYF	TGTGCCAGCAGCACAATCCGATCCCGAAGCACAGATACGCAGTATTTT
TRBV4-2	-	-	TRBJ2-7	CASSQVALVDEQYF	TGTGCCAGCAGCCAAGTGGCGCTAGTGGACGAGCAGTACTTC
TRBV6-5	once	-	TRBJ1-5	CASSYSWNQPQHF	TGTGCCAGCAGTTACAGCTGGAATCAGCCCCAGCATTTT
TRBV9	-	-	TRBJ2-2	CASSPGSYVGGELFF	TGTGCCAGCAGCCCCGGTTCCTATGTTGGCGGGGAGCTGTTTTTT
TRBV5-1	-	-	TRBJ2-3	CASWNSLSTDTQYF	TGCGCCAGCTGGAACAGCCTTAGCACAGATACGCAGTATTTT
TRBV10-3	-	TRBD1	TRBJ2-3	CAITSRTGGTDTQYF	TGTGCCATCACCTCAAGGACAGGGGGCACAGATACGCAGTATTTT
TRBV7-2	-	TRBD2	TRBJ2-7	CASSLVAGGTYEQYF	TGTGCCAGCAGCTTAGTAGCGGGGGGCACCTACGAGCAGTACTTC
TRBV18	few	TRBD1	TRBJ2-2	CASSRPGQGATGELFF	TGTGCCAGCTCACGACCGGGACAGGGGGCAACCGGGGAGCTGTTTTTT
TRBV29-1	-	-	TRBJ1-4	CSVGTSNEKLFF	TGCAGCGTGGGGACTTCTAATGAAAAACTGTTTTTT
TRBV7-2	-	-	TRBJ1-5	CASAPGGNQPQHF	TGTGCCAGCGCCCCCGGGGGCAATCAGCCCCAGCATTTT
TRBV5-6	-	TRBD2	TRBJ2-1	CASREAGGPIDEQFF	TGTGCCAGCAGGGAAGCGGGGGGACCTATCGATGAGCAGTTCTTC
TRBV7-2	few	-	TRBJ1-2	CASSLGQTGSYGYTF	TGTGCCAGCAGCTTAGGACAAACGGGAAGTTATGGCTACACCTTC
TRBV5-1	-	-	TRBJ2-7	CASSAGLSYEQYF	TGCGCCAGCAGCGCGGGCCTCTCCTACGAGCAGTACTTC
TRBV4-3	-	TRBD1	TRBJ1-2	CASSQGQGQGAYGYTF	TGCGCCAGCAGCCAAGGACAGGGACAGGGCGCCTATGGCTACACCTTC
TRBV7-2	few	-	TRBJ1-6	CASRGQSNSPLHF	TGTGCCAGCAGGGGGCAATCGAATTCACCCCTCCACTTT
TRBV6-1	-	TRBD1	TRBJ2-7	CASREPGTGSSYEQYF	TGTGCCAGCAGAGAACCCGGGACAGGGAGCTCCTACGAGCAGTACTTC
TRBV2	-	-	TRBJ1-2	CALGSGSNYGYTF	TGTGCCCTAGGGAGCGGTTCTAACTATGGCTACACCTTC
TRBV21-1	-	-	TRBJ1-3	CAGSGWDSLFCTIYF	TGTGCCGGGTCCGGCTGGGACAGCCTCTTTTGCACCATATATTTT
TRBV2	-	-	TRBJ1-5	CASSLDSNQPQHF	TGTGCCAGCAGTTTAGATAGCAATCAGCCCCAGCATTTT
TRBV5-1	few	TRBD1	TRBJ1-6	CASRRDSNSPLHF	TGCGCCAGCAGAAGGGACAGTAATTCACCCCTCCACTTT
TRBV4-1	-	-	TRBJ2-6	CASSHGGASGANVLTF	TGCGCCAGCAGCCATGGTGGGGCCTCTGGGGCCAACGTCCTGACTTTC
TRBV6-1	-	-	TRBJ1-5	CASSVKGGGHQPQHF	TGTGCCAGCAGTGTAAAAGGGGGGGGGCATCAGCCCCAGCATTTT
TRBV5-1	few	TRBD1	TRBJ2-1	CASSLGGTGVHNEQFF	TGCGCCAGCAGCTTGGGGGGGACAGGGGTGCACAATGAGCAGTTCTTC
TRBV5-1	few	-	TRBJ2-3	CASSGGSGSLSDTQYF	TGCGCCAGCAGCGGAGGGTCGGGATCTTTGTCAGATACGCAGTATTTT
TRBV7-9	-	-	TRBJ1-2	CASTTRMPQPGGYTF	TGTGCCAGCACGACTAGGATGCCACAACCAGGTGGCTACACCTTC
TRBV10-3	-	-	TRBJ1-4	CAISETPGGVNEKLFF	TGTGCCATCAGTGAGACGCCCGGGGGGGTTAATGAAAAACTGTTTTTT
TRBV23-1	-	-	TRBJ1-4	CASSQSMPGWDNEKLFF	TGCGCCAGCAGTCAATCCATGCCGGGGTGGGATAATGAAAAACTGTTTTTT
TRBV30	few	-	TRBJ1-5	CAWSRGGGNQHKHF	TGTGCCTGGAGTAGAGGTGGGGGCAATCAGCACAAGCATTTT
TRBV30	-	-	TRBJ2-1	CAWSSPRDEQFF	TGTGCCTGGAGCTCACCCCGGGATGAGCAGTTCTTC
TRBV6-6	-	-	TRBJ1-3	CASSPAGERAGNTIYF	TGTGCCAGCAGCCCGGCGGGCGAAAGGGCTGGAAACACCATATATTTT
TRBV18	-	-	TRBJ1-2	CASSPSSSGLAYGYTF	TGTGCCAGCTCACCCTCCTCCAGCGGTCTGGCCTATGGCTACACCTTC
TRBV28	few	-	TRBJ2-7	CASSLQGFYEQYF	TGTGCCAGCAGTTTACAGGGATTCTACGAGCAGTACTTC
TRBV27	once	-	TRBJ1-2	CASSWDFNYGYTF	TGTGCCAGCAGTTGGGACTTCAACTATGGCTACACCTTC
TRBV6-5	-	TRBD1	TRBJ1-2	CASSYRDREHF	TGTGCCAGCAGTTACCGGGACAGGGAACACTTC
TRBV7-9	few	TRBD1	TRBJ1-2	CASSSNAGDRVDYGYTF	TGTGCCAGCAGCTCAAACGCCGGGGACAGGGTTGACTATGGCTACACCTTC
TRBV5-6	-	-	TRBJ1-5	CASSLSEAGQPQHF	TGTGCCAGCAGCTTGTCCGAGGCGGGGCAGCCCCAGCACTTT